Sequencing of this T cell receptor (beta chain) was carried out in a study of T cells in women clearing cervical HPV infection. As for the study in general: No precancer developed; the control's incident HPV16 infection cleared within 12 months. Overall study findings and caveats: A classifier using richness and V gene abundances reached an AUC of roughly 0.8.

Germline V gives CDR1 SEHNR, CDR2 FQNEAQ (reference sequence). The CDR3 has 11 residues. Profiling relied on immunoSEQ multiplex PCR, and the TCRdb table lists in-frame clones only, not all of them. In total, the table holds approximately 35,000 clones. Details on this clone: No antigen is known for it. The CDR3 is cut off 3 residues early in the read; its end comes from the germline J gene.

This clonotype originated in a woman between 18 and 75 years old with a cervical HPV16 infection that either progressed to CIN3+ or cleared (not recorded which). The chain employs TRBV7-9 and TRBJ1-1; D gene ambiguous. The sample was blood buffy coat. The CDR3 region is CASGDRPGAFF. The CDR3 bases that were read are TGTGCCAGCGGTGACCGTCCGGGG.